This section outlines one T cell receptor beta chain sequence together with its context. It has no known antigen specificity. No base qualities exist here, and no much larger clone lies one base off it. Using the deep immunoSEQ assay, multiplex PCR amplified TCR CDR3 regions from genomic DNA. For each cell subset, the extracted genomic DNA was distributed evenly across all wells of several immunoSEQ 96-well plates, and each plate served as one replicate. For unsorted PBMC, each replicate PCR was loaded with roughly 0.3 ug genomic DNA, equivalent to tens of thousands of T cell genomes. Unsorted PBMC genomic DNA was sequenced across ten immunoSEQ deep assay plates. Purified libraries were measured with a Qubit 3.0 fluorometer, size-checked on a Bioanalyzer 2100, and measured again with the KAPA Library Quantification kit. Every immunoSEQ 96-well plate was sequenced on a separate single-read 150-cycle Illumina NextSeq 550 flow cell. As for how the authors treated the data: Because the immunoSEQ output included only junctional sequences and no quality scores, the filtering could not be the same as the filtering used for full-length reads. Sequences were annotated with PyIR, a Python wrapper for IgBLAST v1.9, using IMGT germline references to assign V/J genes and CDR3. Reads were removed for weak V/J assignments (E-value above 1e-6), missing CDR3, stop codons, out-of-frame junctions, or ambiguous translated residues. V3J clonotypes were defined as sequences sharing an identical inferred V gene, J gene, and CDR3 amino acid sequence. To compute the percentage overlap between repertoires, the number of shared unique clonotypes was divided by the size of the smaller repertoire. Repertoire richness was assessed with RTK rarefaction, the Chao1 estimator, and Recon v2.1 estimates of unobserved clonotypes. This immuneACCESS table, as held by TCRdb, lists in-frame sequences with V and J called but not all clones. Of the missing ones, under half trace to an unresolved V gene in checked studies; the others have no known cause. Clone size and V and J calls were adopted from that table, with D and trimming inferred from the DNA. In this sample the table shows about 490,000 clones, around three quarters of which occur a single time. The top ten hold 12% of the sample.

Relative to germline, V is 0 bases shorter and J is 7 bases shorter, with 9 bases between their ends. Inclusive of the bounding cysteine and phenylalanine, the CDR3 is 13 residues long. Of the read, only the CDR3 DNA is kept; its 39 bases are in frame from base 1. The germline V gene sets CDR1 to MGHRA and CDR2 to YSYEKL. Healthy HIV-negative adults with no recently reported acute infections or vaccinations were included as donors. Only Caucasian adults living in Nashville, Tennessee, USA were represented among the donors. For unsorted samples, around 85 million PBMCs were counted, and genomic DNA was extracted using the QIAamp DNA Blood Mini kit. Blood was obtained by leukapheresis, after which PBMCs were separated by Ficoll-Histopaque density gradient centrifugation and cryopreserved in liquid nitrogen vapor phase. The data derive from a study of shared clonotypes between healthy human individuals (dated by TCRdb to between 2020 and 2021). For the wider study: The cohort included three men and a couple of women between 18 and 49 years of age. Libraries were prepared and TCR repertoires were sequenced by different laboratories using diverse techniques, in order to increase sequencing depth and limit assay-specific biases. Between about 0.94 and 8.9 billion PBMCs per donor were obtained by leukapheresis. To estimate repertoire size and how much clonotype sharing occurs between individuals, the study deeply sequenced the blood TCR repertoires of about five healthy adults.

Findings and caveats that apply to the study as a whole: Because the study included only a small number of donors, the genetic and exposure-history diversity represented was limited. Sampling was restricted to blood, and TCR repertoires in tissues likely differ from the TCR repertoires found in blood. Pairwise subsampling led to the expectation that sequencing depth would affect the degree of clonotype sharing among donors.

The sequencing input was PBMCs. The sequence joins TRBV4-1 to TRBJ1-1, with the identity of the D gene unclear. The origin of this receptor is a woman aged 40 to 50 in good health. Some clones in this sample may be carry-over from other donors' samples. The DNA reads as follows: TGCGCCAGCAGCCAAGATCACGGTCTTGAAGCTTTCTTT. This yields the protein CASSQDHGLEAFF.